The 8 T cell receptor beta chains presented below share a single source sample, sequenced in a study of T-cell reconstitution after alpha-beta-depleted transplantation in children. The TCRbeta library incorporated unique molecular identifiers. A single record per CDR3 protein comes from TCRdb applying MiXCR to the PCR reads. The data contain about 370,000 distinct CDR3 sequences, around 21% of them singletons. Sample: PBMCs from the stem cell graft donor, taken from the stem cell graft. These receptors all come from a human donor who donated a stem cell graft to a child with acute myeloid leukemia.

The CDR3 sequence is CSAGGFDTQYF. DNA for the CDR3: TGCAGTGCAGGGGGTTTTGATACGCAGTATTTT. This chain connects TRBV20-1 to TRBJ2-3, with D maybe TRBD1 (6 bases). The V gene's germline CDR1 is DFQATT and CDR2 SNEGSKA (reference sequence). V was pared by 6 bases and J by 6 bases, with 10 bases between. The CDR3 has 11 amino acids.

This clonotype was seen only a few times. The J gene is TRBJ2-4, the V gene TRBV20-1; D is unclear. V was shortened by 5 bases and J by 0 bases, with 8 bases between the two germline ends. The CDR3 has 13 amino acids. Per germline, CDR1 DFQATT and CDR2 SNEGSKA (reference sequence). The CDR3: CSAYTLAKNIQYF. The CDR3 region has the DNA TGCAGTGCTTACACCTTAGCCAAAAACATTCAGTACTTC.

This chain uses TRBV4-1 with TRBJ2-1; TRBD2 is a possible D gene (5 bases). Trimming cost V 8 bases and J 0 bases, with 17 bases left between them. Germline V gene data show CDR1 as MGHRA and CDR2 as YSYEKL. There are 16 residues in the CDR3. CDR3 sequence (DNA): TGCGCCAGCGTAGACCGGACTGGGAGCTCCTACAATGAGCAGTTCTTC. Its protein product is CASVDRTGSSYNEQFF.

This clonotype was recorded many times. V usage is TRBV20-1 and J usage is TRBJ2-1; possibly TRBD2 for D (5 bases). V was pared by 0 bases and J by 10 bases, with 16 bases between. Germline V lookup: CDR1 DFQATT, CDR2 SNEGSKA (reference sequence). The CDR3 consists of 14 residues. The DNA of the CDR3 is TGCAGTGCTAGAGATGGGGTGACCCCGGGAGAGCAGTTCTTC. This sequence encodes CSARDGVTPGEQFF.

The chain combines TRBV20-1 with TRBJ2-7; 12 nucleotides align to TRBD2. The CDR3 has 21 amino acids. Germline CDR1 is DFQATT and CDR2 is SNEGSKA (reference sequence). The V gene end was trimmed by 3 bases and the J gene end by 3 bases; junction bases not matched to a gene: 24. CDR3 sequence (DNA): TGCAGTGCTAGCGGGCAGGGGCGGTTAGGTCCAGCTAGCGGGAGGGGCTACGAGCAGTACTTC. Protein product: CSASGQGRLGPASGRGYEQYF.

The table lists this clonotype with a few counts. Written as DNA, the CDR3 is TGTGCCAGCAGTTCCTACTCTAGCGCCGGGAGCTCCTACAATGAGCAGTTCTTC. Amino acids: CASSSYSSAGSSYNEQFF. The chain has TRBV28 and TRBJ2-1, with D maybe TRBD2 (6 bases). CDR1 is MDHEN, CDR2 SYDVKM, per germline. This CDR3 is built from 18 residues. Trimming shortened V by 4 bases and J by 0 bases, and 19 bases separated the two germline ends.

The rearrangement links TRBV25-1 to TRBJ1-2; D possibly corresponds to TRBD1 (5 bases). The CDR3 totals 14 residues. Germline V CDR1 and CDR2: MGHDK, SYGVNS. Trimming removed 3 bases from V and 4 bases from J, with 12 bases in between. The CDR3 here is CASSDGTTVYGYTF. CDR3 in DNA: TGTGCCAGCAGTGATGGAACGACAGTCTATGGCTACACCTTC.

The J gene is TRBJ2-1, the V gene TRBV11-2; 11 bases fit TRBD2. CDR3 size: 16 residues. Trimming at V came to 4 bases and at J to 9 bases, leaving 11 bases not matched to a gene. CDR1 and CDR2 from the germline V gene are SGHAT and FQNNGV. The CDR3 protein is CASSSSDSGRAAEQFF. CDR3 sequence (DNA): TGTGCCAGCAGCTCCTCCGATAGCGGGAGGGCCGCTGAGCAGTTCTTC.